This note documents a single TCR beta chain sequence. Assay used: immunoSEQ multiplex PCR; TCRdb lists only in-frame clones, some missing. Among roughly 300,000 clones, approximately 91% were seen once, and the ten largest hold over 2%. Germline loops: CDR1 LNHNV, CDR2 YYDKDF (reference sequence). This CDR3 contains 14 residues. The V end lost 0 bases, the J end lost 7 bases, and 10 bases lay between the germline ends. The sample is drawn from a study of blood T cell repertoires in COVID-19. Residents of about 25 US areas, aged about 18 to 95 years, made up the participants. Clinical histories supplied by participants themselves formed the basis of cohort assignment.

Sequenced sample: PBMCs or T cells enriched from blood (not recorded which). This receptor was identified in a woman aged 40-49 years with acute COVID-19. The chain has TRBV15 and TRBJ2-1; D perhaps matches TRBD2 (5 bases). The CDR3 coding sequence is TGTGCCACCAGCAGAGATGAGGACTTGAATGAGCAGTTCTTC. This sequence encodes CATSRDEDLNEQFF.